Presented here are 26 T cell receptor beta chains from one specimen sequenced in a study of blood T cells in healthy people across ages. Sample-barcoded 5' priming and a J-beta primer mix drove a second PCR of roughly 6 to 12 cycles. TCRdb reanalysed the 5' RACE reads using MiXCR and keeps one entry per CDR3 protein. In the table there are hundreds of thousands of distinct CDR3 sequences, around 42% of which are singletons. Material for sequencing was blood. The receptors originated from a man aged 60 to 69 in good health.

The chain joins TRBV25-1 to TRBJ1-4; tentatively, D is TRBD1 (6 bases). V gave up 3 bases and J gave up 7 bases, with 27 bases separating them. The germline gives CDR1 MGHDK, CDR2 SYGVNS. The CDR3 has 19 amino acids. CDR3 residues: CASSDSGAGVRGIFEKLFF. In DNA form, the CDR3 reads TGTGCCAGCAGTGACTCGGGGGCTGGCGTCCGAGGGATATTTGAAAAACTGTTTTTT.

As to this clonotype: A read error is possible here, since a much larger clone lies one base away. This chain connects TRBV6-5 to TRBJ2-1; D is undetermined. This CDR3 spans 15 amino acids. V gave up 5 bases and J gave up 6 bases, with 17 bases separating them. The germline CDR1 and CDR2 sequences are MNHEY and SVGAGI. CDR3 sequence (DNA): TGTGCCAGCAGTCGTGACCGAACTCAAGGCAATGAGCAGTTCTTC. It yields the protein CASSRDRTQGNEQFF.

The V call is TRBV12-3 or TRBV12-4, the J call TRBJ1-2, with D possibly being TRBD1 (5 bases). The CDR3 runs 15 residues. Trimming took off 7 bases at V and 0 bases at J, with 15 bases between the two ends. As DNA, the CDR3 is TGTGCCAGCACCCCGGGGGAGGGAGCTAACTATGGCTACACCTTC. Its translation: CASTPGEGANYGYTF.

J is TRBJ2-1 and V is TRBV5-5; 7 bases are a match to TRBD2. This CDR3 comprises 15 residues. Germline V gene lookup returns CDR1 SGHKS and CDR2 YYEKEE (reference sequence). V lost 4 bases to trimming and J lost 3 bases; unmatched junction nucleotides: 7. The CDR3 spells CASSPAGVGYNEQFF. CDR3 nucleotide sequence: TGTGCCAGCAGCCCTGCGGGGGTGGGCTACAATGAGCAGTTCTTC.

There are a few counts of this clonotype. The rearrangement uses TRBV6-6 and TRBJ2-7; D could derive from TRBD1 or TRBD2 (6 bases each). CDR1 is MNHNY, CDR2 SVGAGI, per germline (reference sequence). Trimming removed 4 bases at V and 4 bases at J, with 14 bases between. The CDR3 has 14 amino acids. CDR3: CASSFPGAMYEQYF. CDR3 bases: TGTGCCAGCAGTTTCCCGGGGGCAATGTACGAGCAGTACTTC.

The rearrangement uses TRBV29-1 and TRBJ2-7; tentative D call: TRBD1 (5 bases). The CDR3 is 13 residues long. Germline values: CDR1 SQVTM, CDR2 ANQGSEA. V gave up 5 bases and J gave up 0 bases, with 11 bases separating them. CDR3 in amino acids: CSVSQGSSYEQYF. The CDR3 DNA reads TGCAGCGTTAGTCAGGGCAGCTCCTACGAGCAGTACTTC.

This sequence joins TRBV4-3 and TRBJ2-1; perhaps TRBD1 as D (5 bases). The germline V gene encodes CDR1 LGHNA and CDR2 YSLEER. Trimming shortened V by 3 bases and J by 3 bases, and 24 bases separated the two germline ends. This CDR3 has 19 residues. As DNA, the CDR3 is TGCGCCAGCAGCCAGGCGACCTCTGTTGGGGCAGCGATCTACAATGAGCAGTTCTTC. It specifies CASSQATSVGAAIYNEQFF.

The J gene is TRBJ2-2, the V gene TRBV30, with a tentative D call TRBD1 (5 bases). Between the trimmed V and J ends, which lost 3 bases and 0 bases, there was a span of 11 bases. The CDR3 is made up of 15 amino acids. The germline CDR1 and CDR2 sequences are GTSNPN and SVGIG (reference sequence). Here the CDR3 reads CAWSEGVSNTGELFF. In DNA form, the CDR3 reads TGTGCCTGGAGCGAAGGGGTCTCGAACACCGGGGAGCTGTTTTTT. Complete variable domain (other parts from reference TRBV30 and TRBJ2-2): SQTIHQWPATLVQPVGSPLSLECTVEGTSNPNLYWYRQAAGRGLQLLFYSVGIGQISSEVPQNLSASRPQDRQFILSSKKLLLSDSGFYLCAWSEGVSNTGELFFGEGSRLTVL.

J is TRBJ2-5 and V is TRBV25-1; TRBD1 aligns across 9 bases. The J call is uncertain, as TRBJ2-7 better fits the DNA end. This CDR3 has 13 amino acids. Germline V CDR1 and CDR2: MGHDK, SYGVNS. The chain's CDR3 is CASPLGTGYEQYF. For the CDR3, the DNA is TGTGCCAGCCCCCTCGGGACAGGGTACGAGCAGTACTTC.

This clonotype was seen a handful of times. The genes are TRBV20-1 and TRBJ2-7, with D unresolved. CDR3 length equals 13 residues. Germline V gene sequence: CDR1 DFQATT, CDR2 SNEGSKA (reference sequence). V gave up 3 bases and J gave up 4 bases, with 13 bases separating them. The CDR3 DNA reads TGCAGTGCTAGCACAGAAAACCCTTACGAGCAGTACTTC. Amino acid sequence: CSASTENPYEQYF.

The V gene is TRBV4-3, the J gene TRBJ2-5; 14 bases match TRBD2. The DNA matches TRBJ2-7 better at its end, which makes the J call doubtful. Germline CDR1 is LGHNA and CDR2 is YSLEER. The CDR3 covers 16 residues. DNA of the CDR3: TGCGCCAGCAGCCAAGGGGGACTAGCGGGGGCCTACGAGCAGTACTTC. Amino acid sequence: CASSQGGLAGAYEQYF.

This clonotype was counted only a few times. This sequence joins TRBV20-1 and TRBJ2-3, with 9 nucleotides matching TRBD1. Trimming took 0 bases from V and 4 from J; bases not matched to a gene: 5. The CDR3 totals 15 residues. Germline V gene sequence: CDR1 DFQATT, CDR2 SNEGSKA (reference sequence). As DNA, the CDR3 is TGCAGTGCTAGAGATAGTGGACAGGGGCCAGATACGCAGTATTTT. This codes for CSARDSGQGPDTQYF.

V usage is TRBV9 and J usage is TRBJ2-1; D gene ambiguous. Germline V gene data show CDR1 as SGDLS and CDR2 as YYNGEE. The CDR3 extends over 16 amino acids. The V gene lost 0 bases and the J gene lost 1 base, with 11 bases spanning the gap. The CDR3 coding sequence is TGTGCCAGCAGCGTAGCTCCCGCGCCTTCCTACAATGAGCAGTTCTTC. Translating it yields CASSVAPAPSYNEQFF.

The gene calls are TRBV4-1 and TRBJ2-7; no clear D gene. The J call may be in error: the DNA end matches TRBJ2-5 better. This CDR3 has 14 residues. Germline values: CDR1 MGHRA, CDR2 YSYEKL. The CDR3 is CASSQGMDGLTQYF. The DNA for the CDR3 is TGCGCCAGCAGCCAAGGAATGGACGGGTTGACCCAGTACTTC.

On this clonotype itself: Relative to the germline gene, one junction end is altered; a read error may explain this. The chain couples TRBV10-3 to TRBJ2-3; 7 nucleotides match TRBD2. This CDR3 has 14 residues. The germline V gene encodes CDR1 ENHRY and CDR2 SYGVKD. DNA for the CDR3: TGTGCCATCAGATCAGCGGGACCCACAGATATGCAGTATTTT. Translating it yields CAIRSAGPTDMQYF.

For the CDR3, the DNA is TGCAGTGCAAGGGGGGCCCAAGAGACCCAGTACTTC. Residues: CSARGAQETQYF. The chain couples TRBV20-1 to TRBJ2-5; D possibly matches TRBD1 or TRBD2 (6 bases each). Per the germline V gene, CDR1 is DFQATT and CDR2 is SNEGSKA (reference sequence). CDR3 length: 12 amino acids. V was cut by 6 bases and J by 1 base, with 9 bases left in between.

This clonotype was recorded a few times. As DNA, the CDR3 is TGTGCCAGCAGTAATCGTCAGGCGAACACTGAAGCTTTCTTT. The encoded protein is CASSNRQANTEAFF. The rearrangement links TRBV27 to TRBJ1-1; D uncertain. V gave up 5 bases and J gave up 1 base, with 11 bases separating them. Germline V gives CDR1 MNHEY, CDR2 SMNVEV (reference sequence). CDR3 size: 14 residues.

The chain joins TRBV4-1 to TRBJ1-1, with a tentative D call TRBD1 (5 bases). Trimming removed 1 base from V and 5 bases from J, with 11 bases in between. This CDR3 is 14 amino acids long. The V gene's germline CDR1 is MGHRA and CDR2 YSYEKL. Here the CDR3 reads CASSQVGDRTEAFF. CDR3 nucleotides: TGCGCCAGCAGCCAAGTGGGAGACAGAACTGAAGCTTTCTTT.

In the case of this clonotype: One end of the junction fails to match germline, which may point to a read error. The V call is TRBV18, the J call TRBJ2-1, with TRBD2 identical over 11 bases. From germline, CDR1 is KGHSH and CDR2 LQKENI. The length of the CDR3 is 15 residues. The CDR3 region is CASSRSSGGDNEQFF. DNA of the CDR3: TGCGCCAGCTCACGGAGTAGCGGGGGGGACAATGAGCAGTTCTTC.

This clonotype has ten or more counts. The chain employs TRBV5-1 and TRBJ2-7, with 9 bases that match TRBD2. Trimming at V came to 0 bases and at J to 4 bases, leaving 5 bases not matched to a gene. The CDR3 consists of 15 residues. Germline V gives CDR1 SGHRS, CDR2 YFSETQ. In nucleotides, the CDR3 is TGCGCCAGCAGCTTGGTAAGCGGGGGGACATACGAGCAGTACTTC. Protein: CASSLVSGGTYEQYF.

J is TRBJ2-1 and V is TRBV2, with 8 bases that match TRBD2. Germline V lookup: CDR1 SNHLY, CDR2 FYNNEI. The junction had 15 bases not matched to a gene; V was cut back by 4 bases and J by 7 bases. This CDR3 has 17 residues. Here the CDR3 DNA reads TGTGCCAGCAGTGGGGGTAGCGGGGTGAACTTGTGGAATGAGCAGTTCTTC. Protein product: CASSGGSGVNLWNEQFF.

This clonotype was seen just once. J is TRBJ1-1 and V is TRBV7-6; the D gene is possibly TRBD1 (5 bases). Trimming removed 5 bases at V and 4 bases at J, with 17 bases between. Germline V gene data show CDR1 as SGHVS and CDR2 as FNYEAQ. The length of the CDR3 is 15 residues. CDR3 loop: CASSQAGAPGTEAFF. The CDR3 nucleotides are TGTGCCAGCAGCCAAGCTGGGGCGCCGGGCACTGAAGCTTTCTTT.

The gene calls are TRBV4-2 and TRBJ1-4; the match to TRBD1 covers 10 bases. The germline V gene has CDR1 LGHNA and CDR2 YNFKEQ. The CDR3 sequence is 15 residues long. V was pared by 3 bases and J by 8 bases, with 6 bases of the junction left unmatched. The CDR3 region has the DNA TGTGCCAGCAGCCAGTCCGGGACAGGGGACGAAAAACTGTTTTTT. The encoded protein is CASSQSGTGDEKLFF.

J is TRBJ2-7 and V is TRBV6-2 or TRBV6-3, with TRBD1 as a possible D gene (6 bases). The V gene lost 2 bases and the J gene lost 0 bases, with 11 bases spanning the gap. CDR3 length equals 15 residues. Germline CDR1 and CDR2: MNHEY and SVGEGT. CDR3 sequence (DNA): TGTGCCAGCAGTTACACCAGGGGTCCCTCCTACGAGCAGTACTTC. Residues: CASSYTRGPSYEQYF.

The V and J genes are TRBV4-3 and TRBJ1-5; 7 bases match TRBD1. Trimming took 2 bases from V and 6 from J; bases not matched to a gene: 4. This CDR3 spans 14 amino acids. Germline CDR1 reads LGHNA; CDR2 reads YSLEER. The CDR3 protein is CASSQKQGIQPQHF. The CDR3 DNA sequence: TGCGCCAGCAGCCAAAAACAGGGGATTCAGCCCCAGCATTTT.

On this clonotype itself: This clone may be a read error of a much larger clone one base away. The V call is TRBV7-2, the J call TRBJ1-5; TRBD1 matches 10 bases. Germline V gene lookup returns CDR1 SGHTA and CDR2 FQGNSA. The CDR3 covers 16 residues. The CDR3 protein is CAGSLTGQGSNQPQHF. The DNA of the CDR3 is TGTGCCGGCAGCTTAACGGGACAGGGGAGCAATCAGCCCCAGCATTTT.